This T cell receptor (beta chain) emerged from a study of blood T cell repertoires in COVID-19. The count of this clone is one. Germline CDR1 reads SQVTM; CDR2 reads ANQGSEA. Trimming shortened V by 4 bases and J by 7 bases, and 25 bases separated the two germline ends. The CDR3 runs to 16 residues. This table comes from immunoSEQ multiplex PCR, and its TCRdb copy is limited to in-frame clones, with some not included. The table shows more than 300,000 clones, with around 87% occurring only once. The chain combines TRBV29-1 with TRBJ2-5; tentatively, D is TRBD2 (5 bases). Sequenced sample: peripheral blood. The receptor's source is a woman aged 30 to 39 with COVID-19, enrolled during active disease. In nucleotides, the CDR3 is TGCAGCGTTGCGCACACTTCACCCAGCCAAGGAGGGACCCAGTACTTC. Protein: CSVAHTSPSQGGTQYF.